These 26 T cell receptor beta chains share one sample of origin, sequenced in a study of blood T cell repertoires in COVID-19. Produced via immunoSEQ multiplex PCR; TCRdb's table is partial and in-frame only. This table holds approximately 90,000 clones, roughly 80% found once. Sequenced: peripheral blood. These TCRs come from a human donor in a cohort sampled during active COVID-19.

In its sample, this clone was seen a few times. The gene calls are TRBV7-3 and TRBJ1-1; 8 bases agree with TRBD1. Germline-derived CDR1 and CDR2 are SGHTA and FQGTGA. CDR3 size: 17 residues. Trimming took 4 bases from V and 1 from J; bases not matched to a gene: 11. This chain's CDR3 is CASSSVGTGIGNTEAFF. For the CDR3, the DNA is TGTGCCAGCAGCTCGGTGGGGACAGGCATAGGGAACACTGAAGCTTTCTTT.

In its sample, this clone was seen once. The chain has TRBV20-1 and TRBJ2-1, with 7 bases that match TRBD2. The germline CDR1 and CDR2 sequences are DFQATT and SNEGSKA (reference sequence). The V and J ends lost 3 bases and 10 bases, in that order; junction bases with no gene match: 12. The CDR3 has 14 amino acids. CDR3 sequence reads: CSASRREQAREQFF. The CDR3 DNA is TGCAGTGCTAGTCGGCGGGAGCAGGCAAGGGAGCAGTTCTTC.

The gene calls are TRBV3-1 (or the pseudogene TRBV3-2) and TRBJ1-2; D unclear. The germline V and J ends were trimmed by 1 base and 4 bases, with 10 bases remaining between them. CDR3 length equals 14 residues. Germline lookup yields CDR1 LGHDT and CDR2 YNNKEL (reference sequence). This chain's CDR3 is CASSQVRGSYGYTF. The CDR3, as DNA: TGTGCCAGCAGCCAAGTAAGAGGTAGCTATGGCTACACCTTC.

DNA of the CDR3: TGTGCCAGCAGCTTAGATCACCGTAGACTAGCGAGATACAATGAGCAGTTCTTC. It is translated as CASSLDHRRLARYNEQFF. The chain couples TRBV11-2 to TRBJ2-1, with 8 bases identical to TRBD2. V shed 0 bases, J shed 4 bases, and the junction held 11 bases outside the gene matches. Germline V gene lookup returns CDR1 SGHAT and CDR2 FQNNGV. CDR3 size: 18 residues.

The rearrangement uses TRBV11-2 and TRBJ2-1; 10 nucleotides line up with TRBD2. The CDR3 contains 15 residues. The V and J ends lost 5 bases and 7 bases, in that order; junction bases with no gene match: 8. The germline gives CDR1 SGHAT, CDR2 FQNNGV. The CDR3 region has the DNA TGTGCCAGCAGCGCTCCGGGACTAGCGCGAAATGAGCAGTTCTTC. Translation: CASSAPGLARNEQFF.

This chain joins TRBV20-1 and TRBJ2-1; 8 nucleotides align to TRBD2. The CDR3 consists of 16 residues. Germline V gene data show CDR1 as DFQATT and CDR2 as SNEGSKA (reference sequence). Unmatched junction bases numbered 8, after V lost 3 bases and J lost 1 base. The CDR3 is CSASSASGRSYNEQFF. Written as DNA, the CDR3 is TGCAGTGCTAGTAGCGCTAGCGGGCGTTCCTACAATGAGCAGTTCTTC.

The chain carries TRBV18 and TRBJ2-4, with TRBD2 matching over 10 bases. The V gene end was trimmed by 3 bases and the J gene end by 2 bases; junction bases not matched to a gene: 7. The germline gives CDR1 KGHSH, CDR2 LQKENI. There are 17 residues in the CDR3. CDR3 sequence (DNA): TGTGCCAGCTCACCGCTCGCTAGCGGGAGTTCCAAAAACATTCAGTACTTC. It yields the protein CASSPLASGSSKNIQYF.

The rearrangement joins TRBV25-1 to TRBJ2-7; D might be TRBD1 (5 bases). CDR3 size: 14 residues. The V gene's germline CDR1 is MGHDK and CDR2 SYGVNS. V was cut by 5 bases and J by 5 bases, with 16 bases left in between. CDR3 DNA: TGTGCCAGCAGTACAGGTGGACGAAAACACGAGCAGTACTTC. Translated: CASSTGGRKHEQYF.

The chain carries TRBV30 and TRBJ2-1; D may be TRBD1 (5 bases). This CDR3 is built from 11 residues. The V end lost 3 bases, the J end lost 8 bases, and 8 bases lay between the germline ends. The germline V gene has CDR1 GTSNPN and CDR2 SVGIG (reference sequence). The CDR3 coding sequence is TGTGCCTGGAGGACAGTCTATGAGCAGTTCTTC. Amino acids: CAWRTVYEQFF.

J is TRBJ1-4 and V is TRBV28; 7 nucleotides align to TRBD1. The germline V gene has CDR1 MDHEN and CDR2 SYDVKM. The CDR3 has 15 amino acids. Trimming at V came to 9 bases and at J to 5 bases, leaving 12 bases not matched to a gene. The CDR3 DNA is TGTGCCAGTTATACCCCCGGGACAGTGAATGAAAAACTGTTTTTT. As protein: CASYTPGTVNEKLFF.

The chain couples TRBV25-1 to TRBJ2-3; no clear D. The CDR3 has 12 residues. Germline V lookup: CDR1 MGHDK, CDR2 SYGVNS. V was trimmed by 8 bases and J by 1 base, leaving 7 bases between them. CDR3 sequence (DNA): TGTGCCAGCGGCCAGGGCACAGATACGCAGTATTTT. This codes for CASGQGTDTQYF. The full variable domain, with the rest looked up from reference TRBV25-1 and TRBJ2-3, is EADIYQTPRYLVIGTGKKITLECSQTMGHDKMYWYQQDPGMELHLIHYSYGVNSTEKGDLSSESTVSRIRTEHFPLTLESARPSHTSQYLCASGQGTDTQYFGPGTRLTVL.

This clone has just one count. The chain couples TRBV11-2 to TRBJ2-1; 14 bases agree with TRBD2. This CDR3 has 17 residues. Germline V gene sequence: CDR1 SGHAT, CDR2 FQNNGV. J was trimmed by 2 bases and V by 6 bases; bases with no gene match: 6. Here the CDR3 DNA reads TGTGCCAGCAGGCCCCCGGGACTAGCGGGAGCCTACAATGAGCAGTTCTTC. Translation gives CASRPPGLAGAYNEQFF.

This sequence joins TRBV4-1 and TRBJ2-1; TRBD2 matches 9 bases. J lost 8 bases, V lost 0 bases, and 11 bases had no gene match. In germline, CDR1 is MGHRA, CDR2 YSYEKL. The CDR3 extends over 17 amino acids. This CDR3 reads CASSQDARLAGNDEQFF. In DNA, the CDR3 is TGCGCCAGCAGCCAAGATGCCCGGCTAGCGGGAAACGATGAGCAGTTCTTC.

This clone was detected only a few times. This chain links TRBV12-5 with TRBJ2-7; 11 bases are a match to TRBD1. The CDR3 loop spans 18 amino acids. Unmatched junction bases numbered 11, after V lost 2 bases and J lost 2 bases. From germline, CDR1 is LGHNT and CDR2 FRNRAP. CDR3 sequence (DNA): TGTGCTAGTGGTTTGTCCCCAAGTGGACAGGGGGCGCCCTACGAGCAGTACTTC. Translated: CASGLSPSGQGAPYEQYF.

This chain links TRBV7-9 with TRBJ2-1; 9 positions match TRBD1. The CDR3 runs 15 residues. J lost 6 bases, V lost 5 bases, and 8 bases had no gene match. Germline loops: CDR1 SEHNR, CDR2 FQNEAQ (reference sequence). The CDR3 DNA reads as TGTGCCAGCAGCCCCACGCGGACAGGGGCCAATGAGCAGTTCTTC. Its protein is CASSPTRTGANEQFF.

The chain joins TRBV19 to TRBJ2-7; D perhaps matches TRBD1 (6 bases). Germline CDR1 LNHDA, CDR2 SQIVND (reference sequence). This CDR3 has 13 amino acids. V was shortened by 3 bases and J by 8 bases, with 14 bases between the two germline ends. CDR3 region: CASSIPLQGKQYF. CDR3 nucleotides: TGTGCCAGTAGTATCCCCCTTCAGGGGAAGCAGTACTTC.

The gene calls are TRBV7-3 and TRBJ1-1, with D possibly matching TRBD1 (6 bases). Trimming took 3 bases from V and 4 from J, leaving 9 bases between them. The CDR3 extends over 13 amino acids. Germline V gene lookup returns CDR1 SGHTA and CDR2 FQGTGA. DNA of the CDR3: TGTGCCAGCAGCTTCGGGGGGCCCACTGAAGCTTTCTTT. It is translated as CASSFGGPTEAFF.

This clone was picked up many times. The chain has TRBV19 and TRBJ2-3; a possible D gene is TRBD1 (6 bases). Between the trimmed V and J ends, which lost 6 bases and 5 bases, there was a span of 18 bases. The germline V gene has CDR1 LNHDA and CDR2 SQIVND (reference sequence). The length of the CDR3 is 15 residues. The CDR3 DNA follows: TGTGCCAGTAGCTTTGGGGGCAAGAGAAGAGATACGCAGTATTTT. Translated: CASSFGGKRRDTQYF.

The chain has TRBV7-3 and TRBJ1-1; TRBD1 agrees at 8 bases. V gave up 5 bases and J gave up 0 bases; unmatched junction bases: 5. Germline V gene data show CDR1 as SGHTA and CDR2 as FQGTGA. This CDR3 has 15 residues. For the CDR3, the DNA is TGTGCCAGCAGCCGGACAGGGACCATGAACACTGAAGCTTTCTTT. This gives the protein CASSRTGTMNTEAFF. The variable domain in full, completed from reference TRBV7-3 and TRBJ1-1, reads GAGVSQTPSNKVTEKGKYVELRCDPISGHTALYWYRQSLGQGPEFLIYFQGTGAADDSGLPNDRFFAVRPEGSVSTLKIQRTERGDSAVYLCASSRTGTMNTEAFFGQGTRLTVV.

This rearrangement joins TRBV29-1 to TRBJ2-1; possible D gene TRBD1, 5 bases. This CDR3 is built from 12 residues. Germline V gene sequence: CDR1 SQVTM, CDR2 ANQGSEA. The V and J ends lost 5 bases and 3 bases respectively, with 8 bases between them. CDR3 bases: TGCAGCGTTAGTACAGGCTACAATGAGCAGTTCTTC. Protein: CSVSTGYNEQFF.

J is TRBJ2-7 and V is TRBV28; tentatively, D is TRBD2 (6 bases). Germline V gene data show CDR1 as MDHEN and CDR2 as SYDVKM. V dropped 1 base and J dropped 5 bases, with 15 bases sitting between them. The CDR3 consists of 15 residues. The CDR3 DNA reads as TGTGCCAGCAGTTTATTAGGGCCGACGGGGGACGAGCAGTACTTC. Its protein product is CASSLLGPTGDEQYF.

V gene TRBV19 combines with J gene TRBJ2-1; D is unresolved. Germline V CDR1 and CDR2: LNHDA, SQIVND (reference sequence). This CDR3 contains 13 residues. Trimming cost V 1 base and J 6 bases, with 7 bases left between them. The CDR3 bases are TGTGCCAGTAGTATAGTCCCGGGCAATGAGCAGTTCTTC. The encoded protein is CASSIVPGNEQFF.

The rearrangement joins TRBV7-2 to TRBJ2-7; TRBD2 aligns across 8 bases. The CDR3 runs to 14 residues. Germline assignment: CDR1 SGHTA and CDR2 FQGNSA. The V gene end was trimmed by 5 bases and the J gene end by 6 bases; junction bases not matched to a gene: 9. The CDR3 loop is CASSASAGVVEQYF. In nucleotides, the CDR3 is TGTGCCAGCAGCGCTTCAGCGGGAGTAGTCGAGCAGTACTTC.

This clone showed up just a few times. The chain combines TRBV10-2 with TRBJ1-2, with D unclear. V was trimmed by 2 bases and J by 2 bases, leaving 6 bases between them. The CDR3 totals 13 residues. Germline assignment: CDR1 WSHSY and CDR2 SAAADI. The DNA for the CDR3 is TGCGCCAGCAGTGAGAGGGAGAACTATGGCTACACCTTC. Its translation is CASSERENYGYTF.

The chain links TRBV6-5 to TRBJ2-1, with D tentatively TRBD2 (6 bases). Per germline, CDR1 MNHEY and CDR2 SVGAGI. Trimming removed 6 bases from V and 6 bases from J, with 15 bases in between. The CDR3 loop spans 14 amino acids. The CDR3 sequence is CASRSYSGPNEQFF. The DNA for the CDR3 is TGTGCCAGCAGGTCATATAGCGGCCCCAATGAGCAGTTCTTC.

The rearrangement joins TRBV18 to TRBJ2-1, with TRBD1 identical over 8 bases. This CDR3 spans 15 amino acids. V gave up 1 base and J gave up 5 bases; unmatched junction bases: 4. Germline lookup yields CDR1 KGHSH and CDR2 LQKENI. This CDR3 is CASSPLRQGNNEQFF. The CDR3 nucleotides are TGTGCCAGCTCACCACTCCGACAGGGGAACAATGAGCAGTTCTTC.